Included here is one TCR beta chain sequence, with context. Its specificity is not known. CDR1 and CDR2 (germline): SGHTA, FQGNSA. V dropped 5 bases and J dropped 6 bases, with 10 bases sitting between them. This CDR3 has 12 residues. 13 Jbeta primers and 60 Vbeta primers were used for the PCR. Using immunoSEQ multiplex PCR, the repertoire was profiled, and TCRdb retains in-frame clones only, with some absent. This sample has roughly 290,000 clones, with 75% to 90% found just once. This entry comes from a study of cytomegalovirus exposure and HLA in healthy donors. Overall study findings and caveats: 150 or so TCR beta chains were listed as cytomegalovirus-associated.

The sequencing sample was made of PBMCs. V is TRBV7-2 and J is TRBJ1-2; D uncertain. The TCR originated in a girl aged 2-10 years in good health and CMV-seronegative. CDR3 amino acids: CASSIQRNGYTF. The CDR3, as DNA: TGTGCCAGCAGCATACAGAGAAATGGCTACACCTTC.